This T cell receptor beta chain appears in the sequencing data of a study of response to subunit inactivated influenza vaccine. Each CDR3 protein gets one entry after TCRdb re-called the RT-PCR reads with MiXCR. Of about 800,000 distinct CDR3 sequences in the sample, 21% were seen once. V shed 2 bases and J 0 bases; nucleotides not matched to a gene: 6. The CDR3 consists of 16 residues. Germline-derived CDR1 and CDR2 are MNHEY and SVGAGI. The chain carries TRBV6-5 and TRBJ1-1, with 7 nucleotides matching TRBD1. Source: PBMCs from blood, taken 4 to 6 days after vaccination. This TCR was sampled from a man aged 50-60 years who received an inactivated influenza vaccine. Here the CDR3 reads CASSYRQGAVNTEAFF. CDR3 bases: TGTGCCAGCAGTTACAGACAGGGCGCTGTGAACACTGAAGCTTTCTTT.